Sequencing of this TCR beta chain was carried out in a study of identical twins. TCRdb re-derived calls from the 5' RACE reads in MiXCR, one entry per CDR3 protein. This sample has about 700,000 distinct CDR3 sequences, with around 8.6% found just once. This clonotype was counted a few times. Trimming stripped 4 bases from V and 0 bases from J, with 15 bases between. The germline gives CDR1 SGHRS, CDR2 YFSETQ. The CDR3 sequence is 16 residues long. These data are also associated with another study on yellow fever vaccine responses in identical twins.

The specimen was PBMCs. This sequence originates from a young woman in good health. This rearrangement joins TRBV5-1 to TRBJ2-3, with D possibly being TRBD1 (6 bases). The CDR3 DNA sequence: TGCGCCAGCAGCATACAGGGTGTATTAAGCACAGATACGCAGTATTTT. Translation gives CASSIQGVLSTDTQYF.